This T cell receptor beta chain was profiled in a study of graft-versus-host responses after intestinal transplantation. Investigators plated roughly 200,000 CFSE-labeled responder cells together with roughly 200,000 irradiated stimulator cells labeled with violet dye. The CDR3 sequence is 18 residues long. Profiling relied on immunoSEQ multiplex PCR, and the TCRdb table lists in-frame clones only, not all of them. Altogether around 19,000 clones are present, 38% being singletons, with the ten largest covering about 0.95%. The sequences come from alloreactive CD4+ T cells from a mixed lymphocyte reaction culture, collected before intestinal transplant. Subset meaning: CFSE-low proliferating T cells sorted from approximately 6-day pre-transplant mixed lymphocyte reaction (GvH or HvG direction). The sequence was obtained from a human patient who received an intestinal transplant. This rearrangement joins TRBV1 to TRBJ2-6. TRBV1 is a documented pseudogene. CDR3 nucleotide sequence: TGCACCAGCAGTTTGCTATGTTGTGCACAAAGTCGGGCCAACGTCCTGACTTTC. This gives the protein CTSSLLCCAQSRANVLTF.